This T cell receptor (beta chain) was obtained from a study of blood T cell repertoires in COVID-19. V dropped 0 bases and J dropped 7 bases, with 23 bases sitting between them. Germline V gene sequence: CDR1 SGHVS, CDR2 FNYEAQ. The CDR3 has 18 amino acids. Assay used: immunoSEQ multiplex PCR; TCRdb lists only in-frame clones, some missing. Among about 210,000 clones listed, approximately 85% were seen once. The chain couples TRBV7-6 to TRBJ2-3; D is undetermined. The sequenced material came from peripheral blood. The clonotype was recovered from a man aged 50 to 60 with COVID-19, enrolled during active disease. For the CDR3, the DNA is TGTGCCAGCAGCTTAGCCCCCGGTGTTCGTAAAGAAGTATATACGCAGTATTTT. This encodes CASSLAPGVRKEVYTQYF.